A selection of T cell receptor beta chains follows, all from one sample in a study of T cells after yellow fever vaccination. TCRdb redid the calling of the 5' RACE reads with MiXCR, one entry per CDR3 protein. The repertoire holds about 210,000 distinct CDR3 sequences, with about 3% as singletons. This material consisted of CD4+ T cells sorted from PBMCs, taken 10 days after the yellow fever booster vaccination. The receptors stem from a man younger than 30 who received the YFV17D yellow fever vaccine. Both conserved end residues are part of each CDR3. A D gene is named only where the DNA matches it firmly. Clone size is given for some rows only: seen once, a few or many times, or a class if the clone is expanded.

>TRBV7-2|few|TRBJ2-3|.
CASSRRGGGSTTDTQYF
TGTGCCAGCAGCCGGCGGGGCGGGGGCTCAACCACAGATACGCAGTATTTT
>TRBV6-2/TRBV6-3|.|TRBJ2-7|.
CASRSSSYEQYF
TGTGCCAGCAGGTCAAGCTCCTACGAGCAGTACTTC
>TRBV11-3|many|TRBJ2-2|.
CASSLDRPGELFF
TGTGCCAGCAGCTTAGACAGGCCCGGGGAGCTGTTTTTT
>TRBV29-1|many|TRBJ2-1|.
CSVDHASWAF
TGCAGCGTTGATCACGCTTCTTGGGCCTTC
>TRBV5-1|once|TRBJ1-1|TRBD1
CASSTQGTVNTEAFF
TGCGCCAGCAGCACGCAGGGGACAGTGAACACTGAAGCTTTCTTT
>TRBV25-1|many|TRBJ1-1|TRBD1
CASRGQLNTEAFF
TGTGCCAGTAGGGGACAGTTGAACACTGAAGCTTTCTTT
>TRBV7-2|.|TRBJ1-2|.
CASSFETAYGYTF
TGTGCCAGCAGCTTTGAGACAGCCTATGGCTACACCTTC
>TRBV29-1|few|TRBJ2-3|TRBD2
CSVSRGGTDTQYF
TGCAGCGTCTCCCGGGGGGGCACAGATACGCAGTATTTT
>TRBV30|many|TRBJ2-5|.
CAWEISGTQYF
TGTGCCTGGGAGATCAGCGGAACCCAGTACTTC
>TRBV7-6|many|TRBJ2-5|.
CASSLGYAGLGETQYF
TGTGCCAGCAGCTTAGGTTATGCGGGGTTGGGAGAGACCCAGTACTTC
>TRBV6-5|.|TRBJ2-1|TRBD1
CASSSTGYEQFF
TGTGCCAGCAGTTCGACAGGGTATGAGCAGTTCTTC
>TRBV15|few|TRBJ2-7|.
CATSRAVVSRQYF
TGTGCCACCAGCAGAGCAGTAGTGTCACGGCAGTACTTC
>TRBV7-3|many|TRBJ2-5|.
CASSSGPLGSQETQYF
TGTGCCAGCAGCTCGGGCCCGTTAGGGTCCCAAGAGACCCAGTACTTC
>TRBV6-6|many|TRBJ2-7|TRBD1
CASSGNDRVLGEQYF
TGTGCCAGCAGTGGGAACGACAGGGTTCTCGGTGAGCAGTACTTC
>TRBV6-2/TRBV6-3|many|TRBJ2-5|.
CASSPTGRKTQYF
TGTGCCAGCTCTCCGACGGGCCGGAAGACCCAGTACTTC
>TRBV7-2|many|TRBJ1-4|TRBD1
CASSRGRVRTGGGKLFF
TGTGCCAGCAGCCGAGGCCGAGTGAGGACAGGGGGCGGAAAACTGTTTTTT